This TCR beta chain was obtained from a study of T-cell reconstitution after alpha-beta-depleted transplantation in children. Germline trimming cut 11 bases from V and 5 bases from J; bases unmatched to any gene: 7. The CDR3 covers 12 residues. Per germline, CDR1 ENHRY and CDR2 SYGVKD. Unique molecular identifiers featured in how the TCRbeta library was prepared. TCRdb independently ran MiXCR on the PCR reads; one entry per CDR3 protein. The repertoire includes about 580,000 distinct CDR3 sequences, about 21% of them detected once, and over 12% sits in the top ten. This clonotype appeared a few times.

The gene calls are TRBV10-3 and TRBJ2-7, with 9 nucleotides matching TRBD1. Here the sequenced sample was PBMCs, mostly from graft donor cells, taken 360 days after TCRalphabeta/CD19-depleted stem cell transplant. This clonotype was obtained from a boy younger than two who had a stem cell transplant for acute myeloid leukemia, so the T cells may come from the graft donor. In DNA form, the CDR3 reads TGTGCCTCGGGACAGGGAGGCCACGAGCAGTACGTC. Translating it yields CASGQGGHEQYV.